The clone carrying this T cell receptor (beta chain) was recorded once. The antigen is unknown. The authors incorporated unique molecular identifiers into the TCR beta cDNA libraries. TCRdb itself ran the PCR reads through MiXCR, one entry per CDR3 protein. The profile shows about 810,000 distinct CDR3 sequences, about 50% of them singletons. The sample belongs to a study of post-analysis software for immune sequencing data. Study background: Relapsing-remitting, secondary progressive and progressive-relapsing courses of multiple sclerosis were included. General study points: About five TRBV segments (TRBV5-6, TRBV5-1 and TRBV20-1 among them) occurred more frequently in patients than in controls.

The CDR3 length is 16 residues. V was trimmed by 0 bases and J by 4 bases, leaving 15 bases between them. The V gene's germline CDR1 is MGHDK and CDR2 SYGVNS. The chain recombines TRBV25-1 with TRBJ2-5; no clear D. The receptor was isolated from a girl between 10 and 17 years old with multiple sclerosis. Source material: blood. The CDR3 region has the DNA TGTGCCAGCAGTGAATATCGTTATCCTGATTCAGAGACCCAGTACTTC. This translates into CASSEYRYPDSETQYF. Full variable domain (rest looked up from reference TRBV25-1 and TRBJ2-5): EADIYQTPRYLVIGTGKKITLECSQTMGHDKMYWYQQDPGMELHLIHYSYGVNSTEKGDLSSESTVSRIRTEHFPLTLESARPSHTSQYLCASSEYRYPDSETQYFGPGTRLLVL.